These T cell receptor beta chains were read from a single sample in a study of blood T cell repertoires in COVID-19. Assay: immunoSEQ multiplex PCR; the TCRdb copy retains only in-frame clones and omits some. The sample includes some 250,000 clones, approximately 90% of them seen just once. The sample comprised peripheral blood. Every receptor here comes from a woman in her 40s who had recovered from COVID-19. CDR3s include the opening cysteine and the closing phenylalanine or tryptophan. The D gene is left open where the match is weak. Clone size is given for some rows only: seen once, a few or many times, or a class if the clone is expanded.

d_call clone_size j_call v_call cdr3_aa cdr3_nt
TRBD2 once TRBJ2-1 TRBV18 CASSPGRGRGGDEQFF TGTGCCAGCTCACCCGGACGCGGGAGAGGCGGGGATGAGCAGTTCTTC
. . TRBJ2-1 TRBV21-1 CASSKEYVGGRPSYNEQFF TGTGCCAGCAGCAAAGAGTATGTAGGCGGGAGGCCCTCCTACAATGAGCAGTTCTTC
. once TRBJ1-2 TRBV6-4 CASSANTGSVGYTF TGTGCCAGCAGTGCGAACACAGGGTCGGTGGGCTACACCTTC
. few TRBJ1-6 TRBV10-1 CASSEGGKGSPLHF TGCGCCAGCAGTGAGGGAGGGAAGGGTTCACCCCTCCACTTT
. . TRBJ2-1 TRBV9 CASSPDRLPYYGTPIGYNEQFF TGTGCCAGCAGCCCAGATCGGTTGCCATATTACGGGACACCAATCGGTTACAATGAGCAGTTCTTC
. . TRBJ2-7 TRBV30 CASTPGVEQYF TGTGCCTCCACACCCGGGGTCGAGCAGTACTTC
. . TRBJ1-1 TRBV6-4 CASSDRGGTEAFF TGTGCCAGCAGTGACCGAGGGGGCACTGAAGCTTTCTTT
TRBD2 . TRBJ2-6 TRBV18 CASSPTSGRSPPSGANVLTF TGTGCCAGCTCACCGACTAGCGGGAGGTCCCCCCCATCTGGGGCCAACGTCCTGACTTTC
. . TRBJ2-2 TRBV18 CASTTGPGGTGELFF TGTGCCAGCACAACCGGGCCAGGGGGGACCGGGGAGCTGTTTTTT
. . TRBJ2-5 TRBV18 CASSPSLPGQETQYF TGTGCCAGCTCACCATCCTTACCCGGGCAAGAGACCCAGTACTTC
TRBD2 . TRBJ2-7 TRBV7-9 CASSPQGLAGYEQYF TGTGCCAGCAGCCCCCAGGGACTAGCGGGTTACGAGCAGTACTTC
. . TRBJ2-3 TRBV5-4 CASSQEPGADTQYF TGTGCCAGCAGCCAGGAGCCAGGGGCAGATACGCAGTATTTT
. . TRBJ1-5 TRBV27 CASSLSGRTQRGQPQHF TGTGCCAGCAGTTTATCTGGGCGGACTCAACGAGGTCAGCCCCAGCATTTT
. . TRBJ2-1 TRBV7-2 CASSLSRGSEQFF TGTGCCAGCAGTCTCTCAAGGGGGTCCGAGCAGTTCTTC
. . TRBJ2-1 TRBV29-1 CSAVRVEQFF TGCAGCGCAGTGAGGGTGGAGCAGTTCTTC
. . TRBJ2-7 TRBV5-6 CASSLGGPYEQYF TGTGCCAGCAGCTTGGGGGGGCCTTACGAGCAGTACTTC
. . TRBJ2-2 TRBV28 CASSPTHSTGELFF TGTGCCAGCTCCCCGACACATTCCACCGGGGAGCTGTTTTTT
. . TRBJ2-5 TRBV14 CASSQGVTRGETQYF TGTGCCAGCAGCCAAGGGGTCACCCGGGGGGAGACCCAGTACTTC
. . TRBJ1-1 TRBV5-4 CASSLVGRPGTEAFF TGTGCCAGCAGCTTGGTCGGGCGGCCGGGGACTGAAGCTTTCTTT
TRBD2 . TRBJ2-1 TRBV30 CAWSVPGGLAGSQQFF TGTGCCTGGAGTGTACCCGGGGGACTAGCGGGTAGTCAGCAGTTCTTC
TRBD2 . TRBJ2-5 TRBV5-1 CASSLVVAGAGFETQYF TGCGCCAGCAGCTTGGTGGTAGCGGGAGCTGGTTTTGAGACCCAGTACTTC
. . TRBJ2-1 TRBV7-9 CASSLEGSYNEQFF TGTGCCAGCAGCTTAGAGGGGTCCTACAATGAGCAGTTCTTC
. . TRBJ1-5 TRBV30 CAWSGLSDQPQHF TGTGCCTGGAGTGGGTTGAGCGATCAGCCCCAGCATTTT
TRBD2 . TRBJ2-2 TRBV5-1 CASSPGLGGTGELFF TGCGCCAGCAGCCCGGGACTAGGGGGCACCGGGGAGCTGTTTTTT
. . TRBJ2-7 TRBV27 CASSLGPAHEQYF TGTGCCAGCAGTTTAGGGCCGGCCCACGAGCAGTACTTC
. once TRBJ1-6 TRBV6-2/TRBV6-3 CASSFRNSGSPLHF TGTGCCAGCAGTTTCCGGAATTCGGGTTCACCCCTCCACTTT
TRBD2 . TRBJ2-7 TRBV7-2 CASSLSAGVYEQYF TGTGCCAGCAGCTTAAGTGCGGGAGTGTACGAGCAGTACTTC
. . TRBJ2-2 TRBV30 CAWSPFNTGELFF TGTGCCTGGAGTCCGTTTAACACCGGGGAGCTGTTTTTT
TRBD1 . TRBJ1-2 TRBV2 CASSESGRGPAGYTF TGTGCCAGCAGTGAAAGTGGCAGGGGGCCCGCTGGCTACACCTTC
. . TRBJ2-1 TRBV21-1 CASSPTSHEQFF TGTGCCAGCAGCCCCACATCCCATGAGCAGTTCTTC
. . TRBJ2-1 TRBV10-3 CATAEGPRGEQFF TGTGCCACCGCGGAGGGCCCCCGGGGTGAGCAGTTCTTC
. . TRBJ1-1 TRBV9 CASRPPGGYTEAFF TGTGCCAGCAGGCCTCCCGGGGGGTACACTGAAGCTTTCTTT
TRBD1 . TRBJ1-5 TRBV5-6 CASSGTGRAQPQHF TGTGCCAGCAGCGGGACAGGGAGGGCTCAGCCCCAGCATTTT
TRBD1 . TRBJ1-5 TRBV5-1 CASSPGTGPSNQPQHF TGCGCCAGCAGCCCCGGGACAGGGCCTTCAAATCAGCCCCAGCATTTT
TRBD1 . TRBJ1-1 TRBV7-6 CASSPARQGNTEAFF TGTGCCAGCAGCCCCGCCCGACAGGGGAACACTGAAGCTTTCTTT
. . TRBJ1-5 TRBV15 CATSSADQPQHF TGTGCCACCAGCAGTGCGGATCAGCCCCAGCATTTT
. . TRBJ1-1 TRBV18 CASSPLGAVNTEAFF TGTGCCAGCTCACCATTGGGGGCCGTGAACACTGAAGCTTTCTTT
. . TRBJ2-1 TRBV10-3 CAGRSSYNEQFF TGTGCCGGCCGGAGCTCCTACAATGAGCAGTTCTTC
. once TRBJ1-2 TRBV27 CASLPAAGVYGYTF TGTGCCAGTCTCCCAGCGGCTGGAGTCTATGGCTACACCTTC
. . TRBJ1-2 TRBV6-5 CASSYGSLNYGYTF TGTGCCAGCAGTTACGGGAGCCTCAACTATGGCTACACCTTC
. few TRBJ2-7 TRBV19 CASSIGVTNYEQYF TGTGCCAGTAGTATCGGGGTCACAAACTACGAGCAGTACTTC
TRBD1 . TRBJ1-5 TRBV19 CASSIGTGGGQPQHF TGTGCCAGTAGTATAGGGACAGGGGGTGGTCAGCCCCAGCATTTT
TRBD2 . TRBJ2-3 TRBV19 CASSMWGTSGRKSTDTQYF TGTGCCAGTAGTATGTGGGGGACTAGCGGGAGGAAAAGCACAGATACGCAGTATTTT
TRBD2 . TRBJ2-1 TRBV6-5 CASKGLAPPHPQFF TGTGCCAGCAAGGGACTAGCCCCCCCCCACCCCCAGTTCTTC
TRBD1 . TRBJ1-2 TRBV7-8 CASSLGDRGHGYTF TGTGCCAGCAGCTTAGGGGACAGGGGACATGGCTACACCTTC
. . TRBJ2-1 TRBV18 CASSPPGAGDEQFF TGTGCCAGCTCACCGCCCGGCGCGGGCGATGAGCAGTTCTTC
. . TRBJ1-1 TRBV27 CASSFNTGNTEAFF TGTGCCAGCAGTTTTAACACAGGGAACACTGAAGCTTTCTTT
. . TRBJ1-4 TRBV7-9 CASSPDRRGEKLFF TGTGCCAGCAGCCCCGACAGAAGGGGTGAAAAACTGTTTTTT
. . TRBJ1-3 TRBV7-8 CASSLLSYAQSGNTIYF TGTGCCAGCAGCTTGTTGTCCTACGCACAGTCTGGAAACACCATATATTTT
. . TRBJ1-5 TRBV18 CASSPGAESNQPQHF TGTGCCAGCTCACCAGGGGCCGAGAGCAATCAGCCCCAGCATTTT
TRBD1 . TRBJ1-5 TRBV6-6 CASRRQGGIQPQHF TGTGCCAGCCGACGACAGGGGGGGATTCAGCCCCAGCATTTT
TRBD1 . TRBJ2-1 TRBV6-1 CASSATTGTGWDEQFF TGTGCCAGCAGTGCAACAACCGGGACAGGGTGGGATGAGCAGTTCTTC
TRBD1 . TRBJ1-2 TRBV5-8 CASSFPGQGTYGYTF TGTGCCAGCAGCTTCCCGGGACAGGGCACCTATGGCTACACCTTC